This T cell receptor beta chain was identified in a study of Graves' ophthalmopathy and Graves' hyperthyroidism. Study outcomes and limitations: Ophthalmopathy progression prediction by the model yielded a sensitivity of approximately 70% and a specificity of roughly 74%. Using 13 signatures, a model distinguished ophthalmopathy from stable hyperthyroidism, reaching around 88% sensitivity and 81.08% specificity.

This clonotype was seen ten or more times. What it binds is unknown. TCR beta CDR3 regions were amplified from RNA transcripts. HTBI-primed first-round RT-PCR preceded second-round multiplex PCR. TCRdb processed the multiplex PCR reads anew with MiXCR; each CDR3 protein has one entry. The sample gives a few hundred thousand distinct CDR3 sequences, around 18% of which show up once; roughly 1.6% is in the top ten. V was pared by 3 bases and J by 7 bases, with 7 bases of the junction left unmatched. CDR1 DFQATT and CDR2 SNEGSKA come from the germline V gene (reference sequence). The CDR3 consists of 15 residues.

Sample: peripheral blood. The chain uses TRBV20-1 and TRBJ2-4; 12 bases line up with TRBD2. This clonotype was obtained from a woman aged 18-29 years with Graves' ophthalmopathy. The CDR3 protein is CSASLRTSGTNIQYF. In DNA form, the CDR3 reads TGCAGTGCTAGTTTAAGGACTAGCGGGACGAACATTCAGTACTTC.